These 5 T cell receptor beta chains originate from one sample sequenced in a study of blood T cells in healthy people across ages. A second PCR of 7 to 11 cycles used a sample-barcoded 5' primer and a J-beta primer mix. TCRdb independently ran MiXCR on the 5' RACE reads; one entry per CDR3 protein. The table includes hundreds of thousands of distinct CDR3 sequences, roughly 43% detected once. Source material: blood. The source is a man at least 80 years old in good health.

This clonotype was found a few times. The chain recombines TRBV20-1 with TRBJ2-5; D is undetermined. Trimming cost V 0 bases and J 7 bases, with 6 bases left between them. CDR3 length: 11 amino acids. CDR1 is DFQATT, CDR2 SNEGSKA, per germline (reference sequence). The CDR3 spells CSARDQLTQYF. The CDR3 DNA reads as TGCAGTGCTAGAGATCAGCTGACCCAGTACTTC.

This clonotype was detected only a few times. The V gene is TRBV6-2 or TRBV6-3, the J gene TRBJ1-1; D uncertain. CDR3 length: 14 amino acids. V lost 0 bases to trimming and J lost 1 base, with 6 bases between them. CDR1 is MNHEY and CDR2 is SVGEGT in the germline V gene. The CDR3 sequence is CASSYSTTNTEAFF. DNA for the CDR3: TGTGCCAGCAGTTACTCCACAACGAACACTGAAGCTTTCTTT.

V is TRBV20-1 and J is TRBJ2-4; 7 bases fit TRBD1. With V trimmed by 7 bases and J by 4 bases, 10 bases remained unmatched. This CDR3 contains 14 residues. Germline CDR1 is DFQATT and CDR2 is SNEGSKA (reference sequence). The CDR3 protein is CSVKPGTAKNIQYF. DNA for the CDR3: TGCAGTGTCAAACCCGGGACAGCTAAAAACATTCAGTACTTC.

J is TRBJ1-2 and V is TRBV7-6; maybe TRBD1 (6 bases). The length of the CDR3 is 14 residues. Germline V gives CDR1 SGHVS, CDR2 FNYEAQ. V was clipped by 5 bases and J by 6 bases, with 16 bases between them. CDR3 loop: CASSPGGQGNGYTF. The CDR3 DNA sequence: TGTGCCAGCAGCCCGGGGGGGCAGGGTAATGGCTACACCTTC.

Only a few counts were recorded for this clonotype. Here the CDR3 reads CASSASGGAPDTQYF. The CDR3 DNA reads as TGTGCCAGCAGCGCTAGCGGGGGGGCCCCAGATACGCAGTATTTT. The chain carries TRBV7-2 and TRBJ2-3, with 12 bases lining up with TRBD2. Germline values: CDR1 SGHTA, CDR2 FQGNSA. This CDR3 comprises 15 residues. V was pared by 5 bases and J by 4 bases, with 4 bases of the junction left unmatched.